This TCR beta chain appears in the sequencing data of a study of T cell repertoires in cytomegalovirus infection. Background on the study: From public TCR beta signatures came an indication of both CMV infection and matching HLA type.

One entry per CDR3 protein results from TCRdb running MiXCR on the reads. The data show some 450,000 distinct CDR3 sequences, 30% to 40% seen once. On this clonotype itself: What it binds is not known.

The V segment lost 2 bases and the J segment 0 bases; nucleotides outside the gene matches: 18. The CDR3 contains 21 residues. The V gene's germline CDR1 is MGHDK and CDR2 SYGVNS. Regarding the study as a whole: Dominant in the ex vivo response were TCR beta clonotypes restricted by HLA-C and specific for CMV.

The gene calls are TRBV25-1 and TRBJ1-4; 7 nucleotides match TRBD1. Sequenced material: PBMCs. The clonotype comes from a human donor in good health (CMV status not recorded). Some clones in this sample may be carry-over from other donors' samples. The CDR3 DNA reads TGTGCCAGCAGTGAAAATCCCATAACGCAGGGGGTTGCGACAACTAATGAAAAACTGTTTTTT. It translates to CASSENPITQGVATTNEKLFF.